The following is a TCR beta chain sequence with its context. Its antigen is undetermined. The sample comes from a study of T cells in Graves' hyperthyroidism and ophthalmopathy. General study findings and limits: The authors' 13 V-J model separated ophthalmopathy from stable hyperthyroidism. Most expanded thyroid clonotypes above 0.001 recurred in blood.

Hyperthyroidism, newly diagnosed and lasting under 2 months, affected patients aged 18 to 65. There were TCR beta CDR3 regions amplified from RNA transcripts. RT-PCR in the first round (using the HTBI primer set) targeted the TCR CDR3. TCRdb itself ran the multiplex PCR reads through MiXCR, one entry per CDR3 protein. The sample includes 700,000 or so distinct CDR3 sequences, about a sixth of them seen just once. The CDR3 is made up of 18 amino acids. V lost 2 bases and J lost 1; bases outside the gene matches: 9. The V gene's germline CDR1 is SGHNT and CDR2 YYREEE (reference sequence). This TCR was recovered from a man younger than 35 with Graves' hyperthyroidism. The V gene is TRBV5-4, the J gene TRBJ2-1; 10 nucleotides align to TRBD2. Sequencing used blood. The CDR3, as DNA: TGTGCCAGCAGCTTTGCTACACCGGGACTAGCGTCCTACAATGAGCAGTTCTTC. Amino acids: CASSFATPGLASYNEQFF.